These T cell receptor beta chains were read from a single sample in a study of blood T cell repertoires in COVID-19. Only in-frame clones appear in the TCRdb table, and some are missing; sequencing was by immunoSEQ multiplex PCR. Among some 290,000 clones, roughly 90% were seen once, and the ten largest hold about 11%. The sequenced material came from peripheral blood. These TCRs come from a woman aged 25-40 years with COVID-19, enrolled during active disease. Each CDR3 is given with its conserved first and last residue. A D gene is named only where the DNA matches it firmly. Expanded clones are given a class, and other clones once, few, many or no size at all.

d_gene,v_gene,abundance,j_gene,CDR3nt,CDR3aa
NA,TRBV14,NA,TRBJ2-3,TGTGCCAGCAGCCAAGTTAGTGGGAGTAGCACAGATACGCAGTATTTT,CASSQVSGSSTDTQYF
TRBD2,TRBV4-1,NA,TRBJ2-7,TGCGCCAGCAGCCAACCCGGACGGGGACTAGCGGGAGAGCACGAGCAGTACTTC,CASSQPGRGLAGEHEQYF
NA,TRBV6-6,NA,TRBJ1-1,TGTGCCAGCAGTTACAAAAGACAGGTGAACACTGAAGCTTTCTTT,CASSYKRQVNTEAFF
TRBD2,TRBV7-2,once,TRBJ2-1,TGTGCCAGCAGCTTAGTGGGCGGGAGGGTCAATGAGCAGTTCTTC,CASSLVGGRVNEQFF
NA,TRBV15,NA,TRBJ1-5,TGTGCCACCCGAGGGGGGGGGATCAATAGCAATCAGCCCCAGCATTTT,CATRGGGINSNQPQHF
TRBD1,TRBV11-1,NA,TRBJ2-3,TGTGCCAGCAGCTTGGGGACAGGCGCTCCCAGGGATACGCAGTATTTT,CASSLGTGAPRDTQYF
NA,TRBV9,NA,TRBJ2-5,TGTGCCAGCAGCGTATTTAATAGGGCGGGAGAGACCCAGTACTTC,CASSVFNRAGETQYF
TRBD2,TRBV4-2,NA,TRBJ2-7,TGTGCCAGCAGCCAAGTGGCCGTGACTAGCGTTCCCTACGAGCAGTACTTC,CASSQVAVTSVPYEQYF
NA,TRBV5-1,few,TRBJ2-7,TGCGCCAGCAGCTTGGTGGGGAGCGAGAGAACCTACGAGCAGTACTTC,CASSLVGSERTYEQYF
NA,TRBV4-1,NA,TRBJ2-3,TGCGCCAGCAGCCAAGGGACAGCCCAGGGAGATACGCAGTATTTT,CASSQGTAQGDTQYF
NA,TRBV7-9,NA,TRBJ1-1,TGTGCCAGCAGCTTAGGAGGGTGGAACACTGAAGCTTTCTTT,CASSLGGWNTEAFF
NA,TRBV3-1/TRBV3-2,NA,TRBJ2-2,TGTGCCAGCAGCCAAGCCAGCCGTAGCGCGGGCGGGGAGCTGTTTTTT,CASSQASRSAGGELFF
NA,TRBV28,NA,TRBJ2-3,TGTGCCAGCAGCCTTCCTAGCCCCGAGACAGATACGCAGTATTTT,CASSLPSPETDTQYF
NA,TRBV29-1,few,TRBJ1-5,TGCAGCGTTGCATCGGGGGTGAGCAATCAGCCCCAGCATTTT,CSVASGVSNQPQHF
TRBD1,TRBV6-2/TRBV6-3,NA,TRBJ1-2,TGTGCCAGCAGTTCGACAGGGGGACACTATGGCTACACCTTC,CASSSTGGHYGYTF
NA,TRBV29-1,NA,TRBJ1-1,TGCAGCGTGGCTGGGGCAGTTGGTGAAGCTTTCTTT,CSVAGAVGEAFF
NA,TRBV5-1,NA,TRBJ1-3,TGCGCCAGCAGCCTCGACAGAAACACCATATATTTT,CASSLDRNTIYF
TRBD1,TRBV14,NA,TRBJ2-7,TGTGCCAGCAGCCTTGACAGGGTTACTTGGTACTTC,CASSLDRVTWYF
TRBD2,TRBV6-6,NA,TRBJ2-5,TGTGCCAGCAGCGCTACGGCGGGAGGGGGGGAGACCCAGTACTTC,CASSATAGGGETQYF
NA,TRBV20-1,once,TRBJ2-3,TGCAGTGCTAGTGGGGCGGGACGCACAGATACGCAGTATTTT,CSASGAGRTDTQYF
NA,TRBV7-8,NA,TRBJ2-4,TGTGCCAGCAGCCCTTGGTCCGGGGAAAACATTCAGTACTTC,CASSPWSGENIQYF
TRBD1,TRBV10-3,NA,TRBJ2-5,TGTGCCACTTGGACAGGAGGAGAGACCCAGTACTTC,CATWTGGETQYF
TRBD2,TRBV5-1,NA,TRBJ2-1,TGCGCCAGCAGCTTTTCTCGGACTAGCGGGAGCTATGAGCAGTTCTTC,CASSFSRTSGSYEQFF
TRBD2,TRBV13,once,TRBJ2-5,TGTGCCAGCAGCTTAGCTCGGACTAGCGGAAAAGAGACCCAGTACTTC,CASSLARTSGKETQYF
NA,TRBV10-3,NA,TRBJ1-1,TGTGCCAGTGGGGGGTTCACTGAAGCTTTCTTT,CASGGFTEAFF
TRBD1,TRBV9,NA,TRBJ2-5,TGTGCCAGCAGCGAAGTGGGACAGAAAGAGACCCAGTACTTC,CASSEVGQKETQYF
TRBD2,TRBV29-1,few,TRBJ2-7,TGCAGCGCCCTCGGGGCGGGAGTCGAGCAGTACTTC,CSALGAGVEQYF
TRBD2,TRBV5-1,NA,TRBJ2-1,TGCGCCAGCAGCGGGTCTAGCGGGGACAATGAGCAGTTCTTC,CASSGSSGDNEQFF
TRBD2,TRBV18,NA,TRBJ2-1,TGTGCCAGCTCACCACCGGGACTAGCGGAAACCTACAATGAGCAGTTCTTC,CASSPPGLAETYNEQFF
TRBD2,TRBV28,NA,TRBJ2-1,TGTGCCAGCATTCCAGGGACTAGCGGTTACAATGAGCAGTTCTTC,CASIPGTSGYNEQFF
NA,TRBV10-1,NA,TRBJ1-6,TGCGCCAGCAGTGAGTCGACTTATTCACCCCTCCACTTT,CASSESTYSPLHF
TRBD1,TRBV6-5,NA,TRBJ2-6,TGTGCCAAGGACAGGGGTGGCCCTGGGGCCAACGTCCTGACTTTC,CAKDRGGPGANVLTF